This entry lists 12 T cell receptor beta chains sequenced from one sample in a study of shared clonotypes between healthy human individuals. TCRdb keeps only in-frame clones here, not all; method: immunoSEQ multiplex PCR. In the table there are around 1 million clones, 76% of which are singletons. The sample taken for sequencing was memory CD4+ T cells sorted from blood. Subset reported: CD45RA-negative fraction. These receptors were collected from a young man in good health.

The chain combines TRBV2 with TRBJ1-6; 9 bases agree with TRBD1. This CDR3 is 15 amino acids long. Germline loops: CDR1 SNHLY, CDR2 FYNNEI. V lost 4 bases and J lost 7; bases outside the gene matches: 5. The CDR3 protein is CASSARTGDNSPLHF. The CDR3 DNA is TGTGCCAGCAGTGCCAGGACAGGGGACAATTCACCCCTCCACTTT.

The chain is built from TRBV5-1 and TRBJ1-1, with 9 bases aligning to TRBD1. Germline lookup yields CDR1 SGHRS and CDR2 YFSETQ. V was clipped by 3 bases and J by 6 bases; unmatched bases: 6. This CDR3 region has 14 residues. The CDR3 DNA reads TGCGCCAGCAGCTCGGGACAGGGTGTCGCTGAAGCTTTCTTT. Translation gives CASSSGQGVAEAFF.

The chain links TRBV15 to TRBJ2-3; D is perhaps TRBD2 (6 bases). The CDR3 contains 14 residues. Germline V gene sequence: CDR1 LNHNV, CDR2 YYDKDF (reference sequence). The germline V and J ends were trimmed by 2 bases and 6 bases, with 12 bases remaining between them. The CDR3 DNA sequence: TGTGCCACCAGCAGACCCGGGAGTTCGGATACGCAGTATTTT. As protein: CATSRPGSSDTQYF.

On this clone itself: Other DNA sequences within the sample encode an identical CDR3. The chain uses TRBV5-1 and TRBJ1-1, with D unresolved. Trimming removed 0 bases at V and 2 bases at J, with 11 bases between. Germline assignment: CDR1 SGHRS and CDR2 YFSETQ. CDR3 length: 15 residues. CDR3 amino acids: CASSLVGSLNTEAFF. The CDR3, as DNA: TGCGCCAGCAGCTTGGTCGGGAGCCTCAACACTGAAGCTTTCTTT.

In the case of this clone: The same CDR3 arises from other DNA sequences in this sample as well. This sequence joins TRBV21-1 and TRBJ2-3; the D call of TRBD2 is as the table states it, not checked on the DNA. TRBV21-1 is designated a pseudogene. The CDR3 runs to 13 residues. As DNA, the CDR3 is TGTGCCAGCAGCAAAGAGGGGAGGGATACGCAGTATTTT. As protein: CASSKEGRDTQYF.

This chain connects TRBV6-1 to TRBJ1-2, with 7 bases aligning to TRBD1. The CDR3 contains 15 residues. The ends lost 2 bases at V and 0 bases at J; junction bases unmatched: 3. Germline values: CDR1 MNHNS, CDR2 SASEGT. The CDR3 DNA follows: TGTGCCAGCAGTGAAAACAGGGGTTCTAACTATGGCTACACCTTC. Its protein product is CASSENRGSNYGYTF.

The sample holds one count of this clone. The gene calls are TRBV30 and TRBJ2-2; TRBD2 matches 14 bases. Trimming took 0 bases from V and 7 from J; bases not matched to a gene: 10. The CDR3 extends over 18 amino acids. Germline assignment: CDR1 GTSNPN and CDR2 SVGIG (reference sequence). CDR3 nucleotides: TGTGCCTGGAGTGTACTTAGAAGGACTAGCGGGAGGAACGGGGAGCTGTTTTTT. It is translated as CAWSVLRRTSGRNGELFF.

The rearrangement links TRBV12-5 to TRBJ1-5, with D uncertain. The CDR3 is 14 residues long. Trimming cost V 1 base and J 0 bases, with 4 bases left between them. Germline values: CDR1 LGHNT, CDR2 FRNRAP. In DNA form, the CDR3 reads TGTGCTAGTGGTTTGGGGGATAGCAATCAGCCCCAGCATTTT. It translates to CASGLGDSNQPQHF.

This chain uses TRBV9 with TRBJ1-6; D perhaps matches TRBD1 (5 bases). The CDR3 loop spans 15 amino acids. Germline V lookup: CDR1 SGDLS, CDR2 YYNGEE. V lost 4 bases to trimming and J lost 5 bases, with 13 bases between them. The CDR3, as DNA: TGTGCCAGCAGCAACACGGGGGTAGATAATTCACCCCTCCACTTT. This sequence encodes CASSNTGVDNSPLHF.

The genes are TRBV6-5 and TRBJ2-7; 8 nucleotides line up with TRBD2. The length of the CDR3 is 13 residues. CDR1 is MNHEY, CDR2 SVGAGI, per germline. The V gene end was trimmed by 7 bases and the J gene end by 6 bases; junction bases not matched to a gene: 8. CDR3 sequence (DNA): TGTGCCAGCAAACCCGGACTAGCCGGCGAGCAGTACTTC. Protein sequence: CASKPGLAGEQYF.

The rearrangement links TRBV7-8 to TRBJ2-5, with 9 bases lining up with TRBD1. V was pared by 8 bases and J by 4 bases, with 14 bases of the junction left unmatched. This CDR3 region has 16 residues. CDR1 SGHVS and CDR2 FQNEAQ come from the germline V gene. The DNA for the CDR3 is TGTGCCAGCCTCAGACGGGACAGGGTTATGTCAGAGACCCAGTACTTC. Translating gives CASLRRDRVMSETQYF.

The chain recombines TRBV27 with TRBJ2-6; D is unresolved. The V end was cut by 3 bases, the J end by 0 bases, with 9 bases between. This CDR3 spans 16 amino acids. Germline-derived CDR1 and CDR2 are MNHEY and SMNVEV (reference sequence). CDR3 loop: CASSFWNPSGANVLTF. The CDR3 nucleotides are TGTGCCAGCAGTTTTTGGAACCCCTCTGGGGCCAACGTCCTGACTTTC.